The rows below give T cell receptor beta chains drawn from one sample of a study of cytomegalovirus exposure and HLA in healthy donors. Profiling relied on immunoSEQ multiplex PCR, and the TCRdb table lists in-frame clones only, not all of them. The sample has roughly 100,000 clones; approximately 87% are singletons. Sequenced material: PBMCs. These receptors were collected from a man aged 40-49 years in good health and CMV-seronegative. Each CDR3 is given with its conserved first and last residue. A D gene is named only where the DNA matches it firmly. Part of the rows lack a size; the others show once, few, many or a class for expanded clones.

once	NA	TRBV2	TRBJ2-2	CASSPRGTANTGELFF	TGTGCCAGCAGTCCCCGGGGGACAGCGAACACCGGGGAGCTGTTTTTT
NA	TRBD1	TRBV19	TRBJ1-5	CASGWRQGARGGNQPQHF	TGTGCCAGTGGCTGGCGACAGGGGGCGCGTGGAGGGAATCAGCCCCAGCATTTT
NA	NA	TRBV2	TRBJ1-6	CASSEGGYNSPLHF	TGTGCCAGCAGTGAAGGCGGTTATAATTCACCCCTCCACTTT
NA	NA	TRBV5-4	TRBJ1-3	CASSTKGSGARGNTIYF	TGTGCCAGCAGCACCAAGGGGTCTGGGGCGCGAGGAAACACCATATATTTT
few	TRBD1	TRBV5-1	TRBJ2-7	CASSLPQGAYEQYF	TGCGCCAGCAGCTTGCCGCAGGGGGCTTACGAGCAGTACTTC
NA	TRBD2	TRBV19	TRBJ2-1	CASSLAGGRNEQFF	TGTGCCAGTAGTTTAGCGGGGGGCAGGAATGAGCAGTTCTTC
NA	TRBD1	TRBV10-3	TRBJ2-1	CAISESSGQTYNEQFF	TGTGCCATCAGTGAGTCGTCGGGACAGACATACAATGAGCAGTTCTTC
once	NA	TRBV30	TRBJ1-2	CAWSVSGNYGYTF	TGTGCCTGGAGTGTCTCGGGGAACTATGGCTACACCTTC
NA	NA	TRBV18	TRBJ1-1	CASSPRQNTEAFF	TGTGCCAGCTCACCAAGACAGAACACTGAAGCTTTCTTT
NA	NA	TRBV7-7	TRBJ1-3	CARGKAQGRNTIYF	TGTGCGCGAGGGAAGGCACAAGGAAGAAACACCATATATTTT
NA	TRBD2	TRBV19	TRBJ2-1	CASSTHPGGRDEQFF	TGTGCCAGTAGTACCCATCCCGGGGGGAGGGATGAGCAGTTCTTC
NA	NA	TRBV7-9	TRBJ1-1	CSSSLGMNTEAFF	TGTTCCAGCAGCTTAGGTATGAACACTGAAGCTTTCTTT
NA	NA	TRBV9	TRBJ1-1	CASSVGGMNTEAFF	TGTGCCAGCAGCGTAGGCGGCATGAACACTGAAGCTTTCTTT
NA	TRBD1	TRBV18	TRBJ1-5	CASSPSVTGAGGKQPQHF	TGTGCCAGCTCACCCTCCGTGACAGGGGCAGGCGGTAAGCAGCCCCAGCATTTT
once	TRBD2	TRBV6-1	TRBJ2-1	CASTELAGANEQFF	TGTGCCAGCACAGAACTAGCGGGGGCTAATGAGCAGTTCTTC
NA	TRBD1	TRBV27	TRBJ1-2	CASSFAAGGVYGYTF	TGTGCCAGCAGTTTCGCGGCAGGGGGAGTCTATGGCTACACCTTC
NA	TRBD1	TRBV9	TRBJ2-3	CASRSTGGADTQYF	TGTGCCAGCAGATCAACAGGGGGCGCCGATACGCAGTATTTT
NA	TRBD2	TRBV6-5	TRBJ2-1	CASSYSIAGEGEQFF	TGTGCCAGCAGTTACTCCATAGCGGGGGAGGGTGAGCAGTTCTTC
NA	NA	TRBV21-1	TRBJ1-1	CASSKYGGQQNTEAFF	TGTGCCAGCAGCAAATACGGGGGACAGCAGAACACTGAAGCTTTCTTT
NA	TRBD1	TRBV6-6	TRBJ2-1	CASSSRDRSSYNEQFF	TGTGCCAGCAGTTCCCGGGACAGGAGCTCCTACAATGAGCAGTTCTTC
NA	NA	TRBV4-1	TRBJ1-2	CASSPPSGANYGYTF	TGCGCCAGCAGCCCCCCCTCAGGGGCTAACTATGGCTACACCTTC
NA	NA	TRBV5-4	TRBJ1-6	CASSLGMGPGDNSPLHF	TGTGCCAGCAGCTTGGGGATGGGCCCCGGGGATAATTCACCCCTCCACTTT
NA	NA	TRBV7-9	TRBJ2-3	CASSLSQGIDTQYF	TGTGCCAGCAGCTTATCCCAGGGGATAGATACGCAGTATTTT
once	NA	TRBV5-6	TRBJ1-2	CASSLELQGAIYGYTF	TGTGCCAGCAGCTTGGAACTCCAGGGTGCAATTTATGGCTACACCTTC
NA	TRBD1	TRBV10-2	TRBJ1-1	CASMDRGLLYTEAFF	TGCGCCAGCATGGACAGGGGGCTCCTGTACACTGAAGCTTTCTTT
NA	NA	TRBV27	TRBJ2-1	CASSLYRGVYNEQFF	TGTGCCAGCAGTCTTTACCGCGGGGTTTACAATGAGCAGTTCTTC
NA	NA	TRBV11-2	TRBJ2-5	CASNPGLQETQYF	TGTGCCAGCAACCCGGGACTCCAAGAGACCCAGTACTTC
NA	NA	TRBV6-6	TRBJ1-1	CASSYWEAGDSEAFF	TGTGCCAGCAGTTACTGGGAGGCGGGGGACTCTGAAGCTTTCTTT
NA	NA	TRBV7-6	TRBJ1-2	CASTRGPGLVPSYGYTF	TGTGCCAGCACTCGTGGCCCGGGGTTAGTCCCCAGCTATGGCTACACCTTC
NA	NA	TRBV2	TRBJ2-5	CASSQQGKQYF	TGTGCCAGCAGTCAACAGGGCAAGCAGTACTTC
NA	TRBD1	TRBV6-6	TRBJ1-2	CASSYGQGRANYGYTF	TGTGCCAGCAGTTATGGACAGGGGAGGGCTAACTATGGCTACACCTTC
NA	NA	TRBV27	TRBJ1-6	CASSSNNSPLHF	TGTGCCAGCAGTTCCAATAATTCACCCCTCCACTTT
NA	TRBD1	TRBV7-9	TRBJ1-3	CASSSLMTGSSNTIYF	TGTGCCAGCAGCTCCCTCATGACAGGGAGTTCAAACACCATATATTTT
once	TRBD1	TRBV9	TRBJ2-3	CASSVATWGQGSTDTQYF	TGTGCCAGCAGCGTAGCTACTTGGGGACAGGGATCAACAGATACGCAGTATTTT
NA	NA	TRBV19	TRBJ1-6	CASSLHRDNNSPLHF	TGTGCCAGTAGTCTACACAGGGATAATAATTCACCCCTCCACTTT
NA	NA	TRBV2	TRBJ2-1	CASSSQGTYNEQFF	TGTGCCAGCAGTTCACAGGGCACCTACAATGAGCAGTTCTTC
once	TRBD2	TRBV15	TRBJ2-2	CATSRSGTSGIGELFF	TGTGCCACCAGCAGGAGCGGGACTAGCGGCATCGGGGAGCTGTTTTTT
NA	NA	TRBV19	TRBJ1-1	CASSAREIRGGTEAFF	TGTGCCAGTAGTGCCCGAGAAATCAGGGGTGGCACTGAAGCTTTCTTT
NA	NA	TRBV6-5	TRBJ2-7	CASSYSRQDYEQYF	TGTGCCAGCAGTTACTCCCGACAAGACTACGAGCAGTACTTC
NA	TRBD1	TRBV14	TRBJ2-7	CASSQDWTGVQYF	TGTGCCAGCAGCCAAGACTGGACAGGGGTCCAGTACTTC
NA	TRBD2	TRBV7-2	TRBJ2-3	CASSARGYSGEDTQYF	TGTGCCAGCAGCGCGCGGGGGTATAGCGGGGAAGATACGCAGTATTTT
NA	NA	TRBV7-9	TRBJ2-5	CASSLRGGWADQETQYF	TGTGCCAGCAGCTTAAGGGGGGGGTGGGCGGATCAAGAGACCCAGTACTTC
NA	TRBD1	TRBV7-9	TRBJ1-2	CSSSPRQGGYGYTF	TGTTCCAGCAGCCCTCGGCAGGGGGGATATGGCTACACCTTC
NA	NA	TRBV5-1	TRBJ2-3	CASSLESSGQQYF	TGCGCCAGCAGCTTGGAAAGTAGCGGTCAGCAGTATTTT
NA	NA	TRBV7-9	TRBJ1-1	CASSLQENTEAFF	TGTGCCAGCAGCCTACAGGAGAACACTGAAGCTTTCTTT